A selection of T cell receptor beta chains follows, all from one sample in a study of shared clonotypes between healthy human individuals. Data came from immunoSEQ multiplex PCR; TCRdb stores just in-frame clones and leaves some out. The profile shows over 1.5 million clones, approximately 98% of them singletons. The sequencing input was naive CD4+ T cells sorted from blood. The receptors derive from a young man in good health. Each CDR3 is given with its conserved first and last residue. A D gene is named only where the DNA matches it firmly. Clone size is shown for a subset of rows, as once, few, many or a class of expanded clone.

V	J	D	size	CDR3	DNA
TRBV11-2	TRBJ2-1	TRBD2	.	CASTGGLAYNEQFF	TGTGCCAGCACCGGTGGACTAGCCTACAATGAGCAGTTCTTC
TRBV5-1	TRBJ2-7	.	.	CASSLVSREYEQYF	TGCGCCAGCAGCTTGGTTTCCAGGGAATACGAGCAGTACTTC
TRBV5-1	TRBJ2-5	.	.	CASSLWFQETQYF	TGCGCCAGCAGCTTGTGGTTTCAAGAGACCCAGTACTTC
TRBV11-2	TRBJ2-3	.	.	CASSLGRTVLLTDTQYF	TGTGCCAGCAGCTTAGGGAGGACAGTTTTGTTAACAGATACGCAGTATTTT
TRBV6-5	TRBJ1-2	TRBD1	.	CASSYTTGGTGGYTF	TGTGCCAGCAGTTACACTACAGGGGGCACTGGAGGCTACACCTTC
TRBV30	TRBJ2-1	TRBD2	.	CAWSVPSGSLSEQFF	TGTGCCTGGAGTGTACCTAGCGGGAGCCTAAGTGAGCAGTTCTTC
TRBV5-5	TRBJ1-5	.	.	CASSLRSNQPQHF	TGTGCCAGCAGCTTGAGAAGCAATCAGCCCCAGCATTTT
TRBV6-5	TRBJ1-4	TRBD1	.	CASSYDRGREKLFF	TGTGCCAGCAGTTACGACAGGGGGCGGGAAAAACTGTTTTTT
TRBV28	TRBJ2-7	.	.	CASTRDTYEQYF	TGTGCCAGCACCAGGGACACCTACGAGCAGTACTTC
TRBV18	TRBJ1-1	TRBD1	.	CASSPGQGFGNTEAFF	TGTGCCAGCTCACCAGGACAGGGTTTCGGGAACACTGAAGCTTTCTTT
TRBV13	TRBJ2-3	TRBD2	.	CASRLSGTGTDTQYF	TGTGCCAGCAGATTGAGCGGGACTGGCACAGATACGCAGTATTTT
TRBV15	TRBJ1-5	.	.	CATSRILTGSDQPQHF	TGTGCCACCAGCAGAATATTAACAGGGTCGGATCAGCCCCAGCATTTT
TRBV18	TRBJ1-4	.	.	CASQEGGEKLFF	TGTGCCAGCCAGGAGGGCGGTGAAAAACTGTTTTTT
TRBV5-6	TRBJ2-7	.	.	CASSLGRAGVGGQYF	TGTGCCAGCAGCTTGGGAAGGGCTGGGGTAGGTGGACAGTACTTC
TRBV18	TRBJ2-3	TRBD1	.	CASSPLGTDITRTQYF	TGTGCCAGCTCACCACTTGGGACAGACATTACCCGAACGCAGTATTTT
TRBV11-3	TRBJ2-1	.	.	CASSPQGNNEQFF	TGTGCCAGCAGCCCCCAAGGTAACAATGAGCAGTTCTTC
TRBV28	TRBJ2-2	.	.	CASSARRAGELFF	TGTGCCAGCAGCGCTAGAAGGGCCGGGGAGCTGTTTTTT
TRBV11-3	TRBJ2-5	TRBD2	.	CASSPGGPRKTQYF	TGTGCCAGCAGCCCGGGGGGGCCCCGGAAGACCCAGTACTTC
TRBV7-3	TRBJ2-7	TRBD1	.	CASRLRDRVVSSYEQYF	TGTGCCAGCAGATTAAGGGACAGGGTGGTAAGCTCCTACGAGCAGTACTTC
TRBV6-1	TRBJ2-2	.	.	CASSLTGSTGELFF	TGTGCCAGCAGCCTTACAGGGAGCACCGGGGAGCTGTTTTTT
TRBV19	TRBJ2-1	.	.	CASNPGKKGNEQFF	TGTGCCAGTAACCCGGGAAAAAAGGGGAATGAGCAGTTCTTC
TRBV5-1	TRBJ2-1	.	.	CASSLDRGGAEQFF	TGCGCCAGCAGCTTGGACAGGGGAGGGGCTGAGCAGTTCTTC
TRBV30	TRBJ1-5	TRBD1	.	CAWSGTGANQPQHF	TGTGCCTGGAGTGGGACAGGGGCTAATCAGCCCCAGCATTTT
TRBV19	TRBJ1-5	.	.	CASRRSQGQPQHF	TGTGCCAGTAGACGGTCCCAAGGTCAGCCCCAGCATTTT
TRBV15	TRBJ2-5	.	.	CATSAGGDLETQYF	TGTGCCACCAGCGCCGGGGGCGACTTAGAGACCCAGTACTTC
TRBV11-3	TRBJ2-7	.	.	CASSLVRDHEQYF	TGTGCCAGCAGCTTAGTACGTGATCACGAGCAGTACTTC
TRBV5-1	TRBJ2-3	TRBD2	.	CASSLAGLGTNTQYF	TGCGCCAGCAGCCTAGCGGGACTAGGCACGAATACGCAGTATTTT
TRBV2	TRBJ2-1	.	.	CASSVLSYNEQFF	TGTGCCAGCAGTGTTCTGAGCTACAATGAGCAGTTCTTC
TRBV25-1	TRBJ2-7	TRBD1	once	CASSLTGTGKYEQYF	TGTGCCAGCAGCCTGACCGGGACAGGGAAGTACGAGCAGTACTTC
TRBV19	TRBJ2-1	TRBD2	.	CASSIGGTSGYNEQFF	TGTGCCAGTAGTATAGGGGGGACTAGCGGTTACAATGAGCAGTTCTTC